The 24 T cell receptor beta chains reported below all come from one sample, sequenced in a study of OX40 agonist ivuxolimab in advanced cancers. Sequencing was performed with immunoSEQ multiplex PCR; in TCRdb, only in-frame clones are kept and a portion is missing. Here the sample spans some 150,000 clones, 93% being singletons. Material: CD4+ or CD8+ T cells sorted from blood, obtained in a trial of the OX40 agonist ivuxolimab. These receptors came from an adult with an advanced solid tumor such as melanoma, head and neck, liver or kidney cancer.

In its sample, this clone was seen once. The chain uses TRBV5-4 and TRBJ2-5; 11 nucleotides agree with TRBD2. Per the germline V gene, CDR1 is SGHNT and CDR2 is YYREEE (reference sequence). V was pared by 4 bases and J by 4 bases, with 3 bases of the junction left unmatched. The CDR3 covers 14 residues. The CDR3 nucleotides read TGTGCCAGCAGCCCCGGACTAGCGGGAGAGACCCAGTACTTC. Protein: CASSPGLAGETQYF.

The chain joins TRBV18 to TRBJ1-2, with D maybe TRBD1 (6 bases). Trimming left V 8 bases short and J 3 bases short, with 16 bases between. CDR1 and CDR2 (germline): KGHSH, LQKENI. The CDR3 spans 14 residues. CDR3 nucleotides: TGTGCCAGCGCACAGGGAAATCTAGACTATGGCTACACCTTC. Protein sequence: CASAQGNLDYGYTF.

The CDR3 sequence: CASSLVAGAYTDTQYF. The CDR3 nucleotides are TGTGCCAGCAGCTTAGTGGCAGGGGCCTACACAGATACGCAGTATTTT. This chain connects TRBV7-2 to TRBJ2-3; D perhaps matches TRBD1 (6 bases). Germline V lookup: CDR1 SGHTA, CDR2 FQGNSA. The CDR3 spans 16 residues. Trimming took off 1 base at V and 2 bases at J, with 13 bases between the two ends.

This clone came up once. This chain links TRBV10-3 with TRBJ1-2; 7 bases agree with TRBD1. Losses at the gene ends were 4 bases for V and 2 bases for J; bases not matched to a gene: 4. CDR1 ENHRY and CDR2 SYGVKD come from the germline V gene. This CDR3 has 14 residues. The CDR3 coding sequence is TGTGCCATCAGTGCTACAGGGGCCAACTATGGCTACACCTTC. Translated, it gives CAISATGANYGYTF.

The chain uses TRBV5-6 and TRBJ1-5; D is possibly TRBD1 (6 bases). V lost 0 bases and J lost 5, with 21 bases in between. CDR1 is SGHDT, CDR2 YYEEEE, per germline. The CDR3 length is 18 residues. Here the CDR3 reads CASSLETEGEVNHQPQHF. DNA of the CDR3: TGTGCCAGCAGCTTGGAAACGGAGGGGGAAGTCAACCATCAGCCCCAGCATTTT.

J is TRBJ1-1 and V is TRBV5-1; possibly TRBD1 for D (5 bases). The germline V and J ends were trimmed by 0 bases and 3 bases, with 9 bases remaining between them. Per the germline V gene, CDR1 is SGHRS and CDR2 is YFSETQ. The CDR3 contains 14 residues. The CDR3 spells CASSLEGIYTEAFF. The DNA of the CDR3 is TGCGCCAGCAGCTTGGAGGGGATTTACACTGAAGCTTTCTTT.

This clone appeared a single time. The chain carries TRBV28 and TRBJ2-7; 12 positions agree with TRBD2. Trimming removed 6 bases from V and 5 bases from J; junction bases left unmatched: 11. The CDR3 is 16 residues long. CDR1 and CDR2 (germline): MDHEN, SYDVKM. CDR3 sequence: CASSPPLLAGGHEQYF. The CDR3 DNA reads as TGTGCCAGCAGCCCCCCCTTACTAGCGGGAGGCCACGAGCAGTACTTC.

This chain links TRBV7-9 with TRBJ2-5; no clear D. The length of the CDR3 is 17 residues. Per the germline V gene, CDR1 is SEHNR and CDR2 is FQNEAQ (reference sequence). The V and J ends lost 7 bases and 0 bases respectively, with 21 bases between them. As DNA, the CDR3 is TGTGCCAGCACCCCCTCCGGCGGTGAACCTTACCAAGAGACCCAGTACTTC. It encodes CASTPSGGEPYQETQYF.

The CDR3 bases are TGTGCCAGCAGCTTAACCCCAGGTTCACCCCTCCACTTT. Translated: CASSLTPGSPLHF. The rearrangement links TRBV7-3 to TRBJ1-6; no reliable D call. The germline gives CDR1 SGHTA, CDR2 FQGTGA. Between the trimmed V and J ends, which lost 0 bases and 9 bases, there was a span of 6 bases. The CDR3 is 13 residues long.

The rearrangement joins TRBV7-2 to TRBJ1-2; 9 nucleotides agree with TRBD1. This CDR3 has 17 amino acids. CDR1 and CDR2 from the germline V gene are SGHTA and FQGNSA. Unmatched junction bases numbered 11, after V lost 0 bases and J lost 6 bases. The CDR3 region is CASSLARTGGLTDGYTF. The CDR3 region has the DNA TGTGCCAGCAGCTTAGCCCGAACAGGGGGCCTTACTGATGGCTACACCTTC. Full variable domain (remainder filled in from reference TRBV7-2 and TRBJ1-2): GAGVSQSPSNKVTEKGKDVELRCDPISGHTALYWYRQSLGQGLEFLIYFQGNSAPDKSGLPSDRFSAERTGGSVSTLTIQRTQQEDSAVYLCASSLARTGGLTDGYTFGSGTRLTVV.

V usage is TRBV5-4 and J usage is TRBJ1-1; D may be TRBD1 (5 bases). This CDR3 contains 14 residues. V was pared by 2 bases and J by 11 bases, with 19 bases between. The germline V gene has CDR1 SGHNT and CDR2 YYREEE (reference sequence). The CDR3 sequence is CASSFGLGARSAFF. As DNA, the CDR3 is TGTGCCAGCAGCTTCGGACTTGGGGCTAGGTCGGCTTTCTTT.

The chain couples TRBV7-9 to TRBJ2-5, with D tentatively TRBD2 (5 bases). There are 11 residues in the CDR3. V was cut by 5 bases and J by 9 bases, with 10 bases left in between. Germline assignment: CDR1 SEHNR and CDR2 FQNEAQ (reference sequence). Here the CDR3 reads CASSAPGAQYF. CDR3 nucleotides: TGTGCCAGCAGCGCCCCCGGGGCCCAGTACTTC. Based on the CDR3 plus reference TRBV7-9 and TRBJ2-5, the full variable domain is DTGVSQNPRHKITKRGQNVTFRCDPISEHNRLYWYRQTLGQGPEFLTYFQNEAQLEKSRLLSDRFSAERPKGSFSTLEIQRTEQGDSAMYLCASSAPGAQYFGPGTRLLVL.

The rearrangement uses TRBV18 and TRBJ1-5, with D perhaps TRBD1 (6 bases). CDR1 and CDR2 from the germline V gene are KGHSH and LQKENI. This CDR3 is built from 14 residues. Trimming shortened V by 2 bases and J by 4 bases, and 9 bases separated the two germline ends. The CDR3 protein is CASSPTTGNQPQHF. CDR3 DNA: TGTGCCAGCTCACCAACTACAGGGAATCAGCCCCAGCATTTT.

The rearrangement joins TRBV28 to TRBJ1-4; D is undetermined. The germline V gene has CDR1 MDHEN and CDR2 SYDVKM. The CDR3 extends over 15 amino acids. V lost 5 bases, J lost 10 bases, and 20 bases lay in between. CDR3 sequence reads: CASSPSFGGTGKLFF. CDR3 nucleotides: TGTGCCAGCAGTCCCTCCTTCGGAGGAACTGGAAAACTGTTTTTT.

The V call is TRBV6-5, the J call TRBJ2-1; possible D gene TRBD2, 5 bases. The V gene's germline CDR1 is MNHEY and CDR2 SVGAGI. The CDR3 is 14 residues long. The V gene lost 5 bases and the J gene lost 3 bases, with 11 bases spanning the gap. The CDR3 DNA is TGTGCCAGCAGTCGTCGCGGGTACTACAATGAGCAGTTCTTC. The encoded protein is CASSRRGYYNEQFF.

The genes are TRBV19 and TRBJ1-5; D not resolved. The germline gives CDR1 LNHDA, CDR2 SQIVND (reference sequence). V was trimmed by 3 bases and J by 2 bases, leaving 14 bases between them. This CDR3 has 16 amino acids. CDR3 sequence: CASSIARVSGNQPQHF. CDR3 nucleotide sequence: TGTGCCAGTAGTATCGCGCGGGTTAGCGGCAATCAGCCCCAGCATTTT.

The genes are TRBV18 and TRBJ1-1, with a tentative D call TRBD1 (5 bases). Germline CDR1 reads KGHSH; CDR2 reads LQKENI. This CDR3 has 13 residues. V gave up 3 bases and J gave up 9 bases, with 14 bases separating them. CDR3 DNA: TGTGCCAGCTCACCCGAGACAGTAGTTAAAGCTTTCTTT. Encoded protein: CASSPETVVKAFF.

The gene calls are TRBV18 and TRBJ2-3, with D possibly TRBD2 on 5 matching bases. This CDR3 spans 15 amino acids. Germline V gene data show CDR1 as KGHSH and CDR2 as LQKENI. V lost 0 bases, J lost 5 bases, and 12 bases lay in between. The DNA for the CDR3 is TGTGCCAGCTCACCACCGAACTCGGGAAAAGATACGCAGTATTTT. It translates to CASSPPNSGKDTQYF.

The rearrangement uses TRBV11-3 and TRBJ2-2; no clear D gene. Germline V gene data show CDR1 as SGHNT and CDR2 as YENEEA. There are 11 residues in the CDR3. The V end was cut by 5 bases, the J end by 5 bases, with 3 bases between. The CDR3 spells CASSTTGELFF. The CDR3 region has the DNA TGTGCCAGCAGCACGACCGGGGAGCTGTTTTTT.

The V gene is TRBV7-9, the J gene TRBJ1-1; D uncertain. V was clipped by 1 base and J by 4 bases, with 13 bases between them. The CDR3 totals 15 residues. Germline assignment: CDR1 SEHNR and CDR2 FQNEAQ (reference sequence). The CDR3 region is CASSLGPGRGTEAFF. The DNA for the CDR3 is TGTGCCAGCAGCTTAGGGCCGGGCAGAGGCACTGAAGCTTTCTTT.

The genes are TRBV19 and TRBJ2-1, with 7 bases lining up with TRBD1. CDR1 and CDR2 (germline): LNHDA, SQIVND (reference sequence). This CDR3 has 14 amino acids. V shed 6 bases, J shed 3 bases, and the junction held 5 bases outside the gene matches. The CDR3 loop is CASSPGQSYNEQFF. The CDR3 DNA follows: TGTGCCAGTAGCCCGGGACAGAGCTACAATGAGCAGTTCTTC.

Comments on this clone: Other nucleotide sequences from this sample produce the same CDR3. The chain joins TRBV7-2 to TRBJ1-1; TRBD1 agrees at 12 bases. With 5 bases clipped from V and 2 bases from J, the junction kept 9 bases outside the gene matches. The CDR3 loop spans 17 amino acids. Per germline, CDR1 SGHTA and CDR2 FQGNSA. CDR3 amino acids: CASSLVRGQGANTEAFF. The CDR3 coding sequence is TGTGCCAGCAGCCTAGTGCGGGGACAGGGGGCTAACACTGAAGCTTTCTTT.

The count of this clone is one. CDR3 protein: CASSFAGGVYTGELFF. Written as DNA, the CDR3 is TGTGCCAGTAGTTTCGCGGGAGGGGTATACACCGGGGAGCTGTTTTTT. This chain links TRBV19 with TRBJ2-2; 9 bases fit TRBD2. The CDR3 loop spans 16 amino acids. CDR1 LNHDA and CDR2 SQIVND come from the germline V gene (reference sequence). After removal of 5 bases from V and 3 bases from J, the junction contained 7 bases not matched to a gene. The full variable domain, its missing parts supplied by reference TRBV19 and TRBJ2-2, is DGGITQSPKYLFRKEGQNVTLSCEQNLNHDAMYWYRQDPGQGLRLIYYSQIVNDFQKGDIAEGYSVSREKKESFPLTVTSAQKNPTAFYLCASSFAGGVYTGELFFGEGSRLTVL.

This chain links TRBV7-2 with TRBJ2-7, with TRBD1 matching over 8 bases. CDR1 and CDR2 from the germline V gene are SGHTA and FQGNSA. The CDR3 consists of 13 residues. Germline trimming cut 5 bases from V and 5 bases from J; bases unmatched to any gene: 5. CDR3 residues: CASSEHRGNEQYF. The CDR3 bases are TGTGCCAGCAGCGAACACAGGGGGAACGAGCAGTACTTC.